These 13 T cell receptor beta chains were all obtained from the same sample, sequenced in a study of shared clonotypes between healthy human individuals. Data came from immunoSEQ multiplex PCR; TCRdb stores just in-frame clones and leaves some out. The table lists some 2.3 million clones, just over 90% of them singletons. Sequencing was done on a sample of naive CD4+ T cells from PBMCs. Sample subset: CD45RA+ positively selected. These receptors were obtained from a man younger than 35 in good health. Some clones in this sample may be carry-over from other donors' samples.

The chain has TRBV6-5 and TRBJ1-2, with a weak D call TRBD1 (5 bases). The V gene's germline CDR1 is MNHEY and CDR2 SVGAGI. This CDR3 has 14 residues. The V and J ends lost 1 base and 4 bases respectively, with 10 bases between them. The CDR3 region is CASSYWQGAYGYTF. The CDR3 region has the DNA TGTGCCAGCAGTTACTGGCAGGGCGCCTATGGCTACACCTTC.

The chain joins TRBV28 to TRBJ1-1; D call uncertain. Trimming stripped 6 bases from V and 10 bases from J, with 15 bases between. The CDR3 is 12 amino acids. CDR1 is MDHEN and CDR2 is SYDVKM in the germline V gene. In nucleotides, the CDR3 is TGTGCCAGCAGCCCCCGCCTATCTCGAGCTTTCTTT. It codes for CASSPRLSRAFF.

The chain couples TRBV2 to TRBJ2-3; 8 bases map to TRBD2. CDR1 SNHLY and CDR2 FYNNEI come from the germline V gene. Unmatched junction bases numbered 4, after V lost 0 bases and J lost 2 bases. The CDR3 sequence is 16 residues long. This CDR3 is CASSEARLANTDTQYF. The CDR3 bases are TGTGCCAGCAGTGAAGCGCGACTAGCGAACACAGATACGCAGTATTTT.

This sequence joins TRBV29-1 and TRBJ2-3; D is unresolved. The CDR3 spans 17 residues. Trimming shortened V by 3 bases and J by 4 bases, and 23 bases separated the two germline ends. The germline gives CDR1 SQVTM, CDR2 ANQGSEA. This CDR3 reads CSVEVRAATHNADTQYF. Written as DNA, the CDR3 is TGCAGCGTTGAGGTAAGGGCGGCGACCCACAACGCAGATACGCAGTATTTT.

Concerning this clone: Other DNA sequences in this specimen translate into the identical CDR3. The J gene is TRBJ1-2, the V gene TRBV5-5; D is uncertain. Germline values: CDR1 SGHKS, CDR2 YYEKEE (reference sequence). This CDR3 comprises 13 residues. V was shortened by 4 bases and J by 3 bases, with 10 bases between the two germline ends. Here the CDR3 DNA reads TGTGCCAGCAGCCGCGACGGTGACTATGGCTACACCTTC. It codes for CASSRDGDYGYTF.

J is TRBJ1-2 and V is TRBV18; D unclear. CDR3 length equals 15 residues. CDR1 is KGHSH, CDR2 LQKENI, per germline. Trimming took 2 bases from V and 3 from J, leaving 13 bases between them. CDR3 nucleotide sequence: TGTGCCAGCTCACCAGTTACTCCTGGAGACTATGGCTACACCTTC. This sequence encodes CASSPVTPGDYGYTF.

The V gene is TRBV30, the J gene TRBJ1-5, with TRBD1 identical over 7 bases. Trimming took 0 bases from V and 2 from J; bases not matched to a gene: 4. Germline V gene lookup returns CDR1 GTSNPN and CDR2 SVGIG (reference sequence). This CDR3 comprises 15 residues. DNA for the CDR3: TGTGCCTGGAGTGTTACAGGGGAGGGCAATCAGCCCCAGCATTTT. Translating it yields CAWSVTGEGNQPQHF.

The rearrangement links TRBV9 to TRBJ2-1; D remains unclear. Germline loops: CDR1 SGDLS, CDR2 YYNGEE. Trimming took off 1 base at V and 5 bases at J, with 16 bases between the two ends. The CDR3 sequence is 16 residues long. The CDR3 bases are TGTGCCAGCAGCGTACGTTGGCAAGGAAGGCACAATGAGCAGTTCTTC. This sequence encodes CASSVRWQGRHNEQFF.

The V gene is TRBV11-2, the J gene TRBJ2-1, with D hard to call. The V gene's germline CDR1 is SGHAT and CDR2 FQNNGV. Trimming took 3 bases from V and 3 from J, leaving 15 bases between them. The CDR3 is 16 residues long. This CDR3 reads CASSFPSGADYNEQFF. In DNA form, the CDR3 reads TGTGCCAGCAGCTTCCCTTCCGGAGCTGACTACAATGAGCAGTTCTTC.

This clone was seen once. This rearrangement joins TRBV7-2 to TRBJ2-3; 7 bases line up with TRBD2. V trimming: 3 bases; J trimming: 6 bases; junction bases outside the gene matches: 9. Germline V lookup: CDR1 SGHTA, CDR2 FQGNSA. CDR3 length equals 15 residues. In nucleotides, the CDR3 is TGTGCCAGCAGCTTGTCCGGGAGGTCGGCTGATACGCAGTATTTT. Its translation: CASSLSGRSADTQYF.

This clone was detected only once. The V call is TRBV27, the J call TRBJ1-5, with D maybe TRBD1 (6 bases). The CDR3 extends over 13 amino acids. V shed 5 bases and J shed 7 bases, with 12 bases lying between them. CDR1 MNHEY and CDR2 SMNVEV come from the germline V gene (reference sequence). The CDR3 reads CASSTGSRQPQHF. CDR3 coding DNA: TGTGCCAGCAGTACAGGGTCCAGACAGCCCCAGCATTTT.

A few counts support this clone. The V and J genes are TRBV7-8 and TRBJ1-1, with unresolved D. The CDR3 has 15 amino acids. Trimming took off 5 bases at V and 5 bases at J, with 18 bases between the two ends. CDR1 is SGHVS and CDR2 is FQNEAQ in the germline V gene. CDR3 DNA sequence: TGTGCCAGCAGCCCGACCACCCCTGTGAGGACTGAAGCTTTCTTT. This codes for CASSPTTPVRTEAFF.

The CDR3 DNA follows: TGTGCCAGCAGTCCTAACCGGAGATTAGGGGGGGGGACAGATACGCAGTATTTT. Amino acid sequence: CASSPNRRLGGGTDTQYF. V usage is TRBV27 and J usage is TRBJ2-3; TRBD2 is a possible D gene (7 bases). The CDR3 has 18 residues. Trimming left V 5 bases short and J 3 bases short, with 24 bases between. The germline V gene has CDR1 MNHEY and CDR2 SMNVEV (reference sequence).